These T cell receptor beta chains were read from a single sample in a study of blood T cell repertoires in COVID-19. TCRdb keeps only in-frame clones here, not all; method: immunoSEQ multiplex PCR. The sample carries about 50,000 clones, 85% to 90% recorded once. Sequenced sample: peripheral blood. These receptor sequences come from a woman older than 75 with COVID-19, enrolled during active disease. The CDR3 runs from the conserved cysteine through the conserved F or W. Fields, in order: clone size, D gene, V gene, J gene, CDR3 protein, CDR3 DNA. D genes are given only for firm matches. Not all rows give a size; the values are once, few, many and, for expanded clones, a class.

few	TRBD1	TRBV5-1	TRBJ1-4	CASSSGQVVEKLFF	TGCGCCAGCAGCTCGGGACAGGTAGTTGAAAAACTGTTTTTT
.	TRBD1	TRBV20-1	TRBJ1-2	CSARWTGQAGF	TGCAGTGCTAGATGGACAGGGCAGGCCGGCTTC
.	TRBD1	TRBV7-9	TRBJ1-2	CASSRDSTYGYTF	TGTGCCAGCAGTAGGGACAGCACTTATGGCTACACCTTC
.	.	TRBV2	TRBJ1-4	CATNRDPIEKLFF	TGTGCCACCAACAGGGATCCTATTGAAAAACTGTTTTTT
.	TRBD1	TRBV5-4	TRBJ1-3	CASSQDRVRGNTIYF	TGTGCCAGCAGCCAAGACAGGGTGAGGGGAAACACCATATATTTT
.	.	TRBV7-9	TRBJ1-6	CASSSQVSPLHF	TGTGCCAGCAGCTCACAGGTGTCACCCCTCCACTTT
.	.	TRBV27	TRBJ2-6	CASSTRSGANVLTF	TGTGCCAGCAGTACGCGCTCTGGGGCCAACGTCCTGACTTTC
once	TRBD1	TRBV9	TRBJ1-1	CASSPSGQGVAEAFF	TGTGCCAGCAGTCCTTCGGGACAGGGAGTCGCTGAAGCTTTCTTT
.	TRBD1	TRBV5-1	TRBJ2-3	CASSFRQGPDTQYF	TGCGCCAGCAGCTTTCGACAGGGCCCAGATACGCAGTATTTT
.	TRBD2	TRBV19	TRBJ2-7	CAASGLAGPSYEQYF	TGTGCCGCGTCCGGACTAGCGGGCCCCTCCTACGAGCAGTACTTC
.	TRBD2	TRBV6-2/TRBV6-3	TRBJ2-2	CASSKAGTSGAGELFF	TGTGCCAGCAGTAAGGCCGGGACTAGCGGGGCCGGGGAGCTGTTTTTT
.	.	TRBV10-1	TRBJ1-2	CASSEWADGYTF	TGCGCCAGCAGTGAGTGGGCCGATGGCTACACCTTC
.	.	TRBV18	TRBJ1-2	CASSPRTTLGYGYTF	TGTGCCAGCTCACCACGGACAACCCTAGGCTATGGCTACACCTTC
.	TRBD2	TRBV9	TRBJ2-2	CASSGGGSGGARTGELFF	TGTGCCAGCAGCGGAGGAGGTAGCGGGGGGGCCCGGACCGGGGAGCTGTTTTTT
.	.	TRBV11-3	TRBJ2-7	CASSLPALYRRYYEQYF	TGTGCCAGCAGCTTACCCGCCCTCTACCGGAGATACTACGAGCAGTACTTC
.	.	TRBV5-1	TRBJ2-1	CASSLGVTRSYNEQFF	TGCGCCAGCAGCTTGGGGGTTACCAGGTCCTACAATGAGCAGTTCTTC
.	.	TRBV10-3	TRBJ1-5	CAISEQDSAFNQPQHF	TGTGCCATCAGTGAACAGGACAGTGCTTTCAATCAGCCCCAGCATTTT
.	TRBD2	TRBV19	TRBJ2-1	CASSNLPSGPNEQFF	TGTGCCAGTAGTAATTTGCCTAGCGGGCCCAATGAGCAGTTCTTC
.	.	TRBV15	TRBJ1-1	CATSGRDTEAFF	TGTGCCACCAGCGGTCGGGACACTGAAGCTTTCTTT
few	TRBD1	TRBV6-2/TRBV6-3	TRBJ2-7	CASSYSGTVYEQYF	TGTGCCAGCAGTTACTCAGGGACAGTCTACGAGCAGTACTTC
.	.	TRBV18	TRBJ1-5	CASSEAGASNQPQHF	TGTGCCAGCTCTGAGGCAGGGGCCAGCAATCAGCCCCAGCATTTT